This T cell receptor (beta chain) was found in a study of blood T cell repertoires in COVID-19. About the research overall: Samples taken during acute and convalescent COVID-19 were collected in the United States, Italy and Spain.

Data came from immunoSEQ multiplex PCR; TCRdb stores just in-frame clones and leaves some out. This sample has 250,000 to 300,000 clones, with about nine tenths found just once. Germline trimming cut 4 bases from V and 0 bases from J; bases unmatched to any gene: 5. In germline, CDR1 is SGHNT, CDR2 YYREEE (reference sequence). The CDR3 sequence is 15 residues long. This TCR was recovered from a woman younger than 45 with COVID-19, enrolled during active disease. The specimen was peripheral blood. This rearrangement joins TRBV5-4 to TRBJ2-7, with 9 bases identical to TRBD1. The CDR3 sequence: CASSVPGQGSYEQYF. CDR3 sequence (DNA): TGTGCCAGCAGCGTTCCGGGACAGGGCTCCTACGAGCAGTACTTC.